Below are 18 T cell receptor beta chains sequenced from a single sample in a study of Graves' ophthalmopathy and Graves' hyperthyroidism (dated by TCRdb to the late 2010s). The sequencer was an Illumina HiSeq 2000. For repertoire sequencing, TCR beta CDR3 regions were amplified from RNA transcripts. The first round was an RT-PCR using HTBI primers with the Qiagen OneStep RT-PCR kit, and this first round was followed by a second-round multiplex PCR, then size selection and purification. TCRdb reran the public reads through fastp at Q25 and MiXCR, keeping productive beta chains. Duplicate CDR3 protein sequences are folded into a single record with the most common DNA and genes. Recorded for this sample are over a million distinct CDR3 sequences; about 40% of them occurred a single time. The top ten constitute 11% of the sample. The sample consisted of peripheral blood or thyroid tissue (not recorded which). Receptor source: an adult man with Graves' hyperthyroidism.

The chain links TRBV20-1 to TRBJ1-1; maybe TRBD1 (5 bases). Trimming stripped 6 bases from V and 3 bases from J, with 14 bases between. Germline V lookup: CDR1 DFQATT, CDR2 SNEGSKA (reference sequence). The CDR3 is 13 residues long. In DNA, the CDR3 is TGCAGTGCAATGGGGACTCTGGACACTGAAGCTTTCTTT. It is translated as CSAMGTLDTEAFF.

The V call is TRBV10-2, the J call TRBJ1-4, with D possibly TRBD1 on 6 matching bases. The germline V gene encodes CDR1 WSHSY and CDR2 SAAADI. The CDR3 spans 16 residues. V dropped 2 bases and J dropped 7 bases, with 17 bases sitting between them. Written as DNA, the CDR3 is TGCGCCAGCAGTGAGCGAGGGGGTTCTGCGACTGAAAAACTGTTTTTT. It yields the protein CASSERGGSATEKLFF.

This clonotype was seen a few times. CDR3 DNA: TGTGCCAGCTCACCCCGATCGTCGACAGGACGCTACGAGCAGTACTTC. This encodes CASSPRSSTGRYEQYF. V usage is TRBV18 and J usage is TRBJ2-7; weak D call: TRBD1 (6 bases). CDR1 and CDR2 (germline): KGHSH, LQKENI. Deletions cut 3 bases from V and 3 bases from J, with 18 bases between. The CDR3 spans 16 residues.

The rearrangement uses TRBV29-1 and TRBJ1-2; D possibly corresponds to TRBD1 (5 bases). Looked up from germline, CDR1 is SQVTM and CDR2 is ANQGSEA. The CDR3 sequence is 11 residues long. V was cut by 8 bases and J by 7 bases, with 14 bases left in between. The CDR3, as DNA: TGCAGCTTCTTAGCAGGGACTGGCTACACCTTC. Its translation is CSFLAGTGYTF.

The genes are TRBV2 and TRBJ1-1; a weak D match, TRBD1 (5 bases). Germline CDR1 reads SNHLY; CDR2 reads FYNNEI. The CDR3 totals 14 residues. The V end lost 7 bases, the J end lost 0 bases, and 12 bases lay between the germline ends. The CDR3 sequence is CASTLGHLNTEAFF. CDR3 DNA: TGTGCCAGCACCCTTGGACATCTGAACACTGAAGCTTTCTTT.

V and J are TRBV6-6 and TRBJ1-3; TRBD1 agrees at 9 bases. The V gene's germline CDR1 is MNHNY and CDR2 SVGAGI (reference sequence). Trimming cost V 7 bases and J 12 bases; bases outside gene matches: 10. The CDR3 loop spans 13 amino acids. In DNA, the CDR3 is TGTGCCAGCACCCTGACAGGGGGAGACAGCATATATTTT. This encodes CASTLTGGDSIYF.

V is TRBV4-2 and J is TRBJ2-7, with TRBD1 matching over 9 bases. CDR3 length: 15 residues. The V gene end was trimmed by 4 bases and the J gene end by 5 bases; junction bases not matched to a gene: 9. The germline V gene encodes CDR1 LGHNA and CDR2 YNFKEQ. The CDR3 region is CASSRGTGWVDEQYF. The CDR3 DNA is TGTGCCAGCAGCCGCGGGACAGGGTGGGTCGACGAGCAGTACTTC.

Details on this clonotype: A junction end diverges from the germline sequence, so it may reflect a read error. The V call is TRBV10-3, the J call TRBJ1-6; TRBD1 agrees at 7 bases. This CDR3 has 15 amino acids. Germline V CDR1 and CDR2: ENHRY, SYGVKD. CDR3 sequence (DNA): TGTGCCAGCAGTTACCCCCACAGGGGAAATTCACCCCTCCACTTT. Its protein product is CASSYPHRGNSPLHF.

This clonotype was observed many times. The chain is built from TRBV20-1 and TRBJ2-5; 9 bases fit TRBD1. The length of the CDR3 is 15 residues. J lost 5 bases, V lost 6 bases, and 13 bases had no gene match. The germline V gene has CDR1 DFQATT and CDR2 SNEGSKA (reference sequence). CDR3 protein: CSADTYRGRGETQYF. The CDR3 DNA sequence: TGCAGTGCGGATACGTACAGGGGGCGCGGTGAGACCCAGTACTTC.

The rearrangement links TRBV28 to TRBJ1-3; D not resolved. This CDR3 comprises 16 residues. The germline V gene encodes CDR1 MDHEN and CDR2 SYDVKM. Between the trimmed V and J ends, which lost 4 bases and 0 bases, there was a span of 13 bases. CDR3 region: CASSWVGEYSGNTIYF. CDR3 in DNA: TGTGCCAGCAGTTGGGTCGGGGAATACTCTGGAAACACCATATATTTT.

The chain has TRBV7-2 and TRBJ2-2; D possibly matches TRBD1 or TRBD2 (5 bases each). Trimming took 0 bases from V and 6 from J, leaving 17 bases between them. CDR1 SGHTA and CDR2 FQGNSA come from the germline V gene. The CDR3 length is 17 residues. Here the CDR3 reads CASSLATGTRLPGELFF. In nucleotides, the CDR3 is TGTGCCAGCAGCTTAGCCACCGGGACCCGGCTCCCCGGGGAGCTGTTTTTT. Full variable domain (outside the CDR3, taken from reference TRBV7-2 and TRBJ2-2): GAGVSQSPSNKVTEKGKDVELRCDPISGHTALYWYRQSLGQGLEFLIYFQGNSAPDKSGLPSDRFSAERTGGSVSTLTIQRTQQEDSAVYLCASSLATGTRLPGELFFGEGSRLTVL.

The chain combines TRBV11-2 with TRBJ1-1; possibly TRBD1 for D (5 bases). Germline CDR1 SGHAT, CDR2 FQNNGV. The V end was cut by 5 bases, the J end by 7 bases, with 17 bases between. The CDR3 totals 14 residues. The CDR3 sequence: CASSQPGVRVEAFF. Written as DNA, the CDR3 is TGTGCCAGCAGCCAGCCGGGGGTTAGGGTTGAAGCTTTCTTT.

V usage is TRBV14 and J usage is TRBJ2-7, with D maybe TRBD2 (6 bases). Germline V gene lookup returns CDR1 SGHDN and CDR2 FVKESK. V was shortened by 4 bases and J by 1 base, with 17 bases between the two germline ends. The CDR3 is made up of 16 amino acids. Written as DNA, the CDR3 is TGTGCCAGCAGCCCGACTCGGGGGACGGTATCCTACGAGCAGTACTTC. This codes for CASSPTRGTVSYEQYF.

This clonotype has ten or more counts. CDR3 in amino acids: CASSFRTNQPQHF. CDR3 bases: TGTGCCAGCAGCTTTCGTACCAATCAGCCCCAGCATTTT. The chain uses TRBV7-2 and TRBJ1-5; D uncertain. The CDR3 runs to 13 residues. Germline CDR1 and CDR2: SGHTA and FQGNSA. Trimming took off 3 bases at V and 3 bases at J, with 6 bases between the two ends.

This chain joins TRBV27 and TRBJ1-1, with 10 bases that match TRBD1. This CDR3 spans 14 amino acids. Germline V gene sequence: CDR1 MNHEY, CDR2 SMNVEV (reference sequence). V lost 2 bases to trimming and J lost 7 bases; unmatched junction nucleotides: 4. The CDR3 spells CASSLGTGVGEAFF. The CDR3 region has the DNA TGTGCCAGCAGTTTAGGGACAGGGGTCGGTGAAGCTTTCTTT.

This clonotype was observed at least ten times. The CDR3 here is CAIGTDQETQYF. CDR3 DNA sequence: TGTGCCATCGGGACAGACCAAGAGACCCAGTACTTC. The chain employs TRBV10-3 and TRBJ2-5, with 7 bases lining up with TRBD1. The germline gives CDR1 ENHRY, CDR2 SYGVKD. This CDR3 is built from 12 residues. With V trimmed by 8 bases and J by 0 bases, 0 bases remained unmatched.

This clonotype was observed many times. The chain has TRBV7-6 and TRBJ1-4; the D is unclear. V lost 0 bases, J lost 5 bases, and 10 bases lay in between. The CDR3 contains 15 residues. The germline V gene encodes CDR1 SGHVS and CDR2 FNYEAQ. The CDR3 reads CASSLAPADNEKLFF. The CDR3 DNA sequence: TGTGCCAGCAGCTTAGCGCCCGCGGACAATGAAAAACTGTTTTTT.

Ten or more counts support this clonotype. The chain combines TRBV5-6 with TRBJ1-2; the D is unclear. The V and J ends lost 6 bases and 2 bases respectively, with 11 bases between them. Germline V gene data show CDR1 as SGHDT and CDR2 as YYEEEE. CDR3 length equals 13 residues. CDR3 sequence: CASTLGRNYGYTF. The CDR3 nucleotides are TGTGCCAGCACCCTCGGACGGAACTATGGCTACACCTTC.